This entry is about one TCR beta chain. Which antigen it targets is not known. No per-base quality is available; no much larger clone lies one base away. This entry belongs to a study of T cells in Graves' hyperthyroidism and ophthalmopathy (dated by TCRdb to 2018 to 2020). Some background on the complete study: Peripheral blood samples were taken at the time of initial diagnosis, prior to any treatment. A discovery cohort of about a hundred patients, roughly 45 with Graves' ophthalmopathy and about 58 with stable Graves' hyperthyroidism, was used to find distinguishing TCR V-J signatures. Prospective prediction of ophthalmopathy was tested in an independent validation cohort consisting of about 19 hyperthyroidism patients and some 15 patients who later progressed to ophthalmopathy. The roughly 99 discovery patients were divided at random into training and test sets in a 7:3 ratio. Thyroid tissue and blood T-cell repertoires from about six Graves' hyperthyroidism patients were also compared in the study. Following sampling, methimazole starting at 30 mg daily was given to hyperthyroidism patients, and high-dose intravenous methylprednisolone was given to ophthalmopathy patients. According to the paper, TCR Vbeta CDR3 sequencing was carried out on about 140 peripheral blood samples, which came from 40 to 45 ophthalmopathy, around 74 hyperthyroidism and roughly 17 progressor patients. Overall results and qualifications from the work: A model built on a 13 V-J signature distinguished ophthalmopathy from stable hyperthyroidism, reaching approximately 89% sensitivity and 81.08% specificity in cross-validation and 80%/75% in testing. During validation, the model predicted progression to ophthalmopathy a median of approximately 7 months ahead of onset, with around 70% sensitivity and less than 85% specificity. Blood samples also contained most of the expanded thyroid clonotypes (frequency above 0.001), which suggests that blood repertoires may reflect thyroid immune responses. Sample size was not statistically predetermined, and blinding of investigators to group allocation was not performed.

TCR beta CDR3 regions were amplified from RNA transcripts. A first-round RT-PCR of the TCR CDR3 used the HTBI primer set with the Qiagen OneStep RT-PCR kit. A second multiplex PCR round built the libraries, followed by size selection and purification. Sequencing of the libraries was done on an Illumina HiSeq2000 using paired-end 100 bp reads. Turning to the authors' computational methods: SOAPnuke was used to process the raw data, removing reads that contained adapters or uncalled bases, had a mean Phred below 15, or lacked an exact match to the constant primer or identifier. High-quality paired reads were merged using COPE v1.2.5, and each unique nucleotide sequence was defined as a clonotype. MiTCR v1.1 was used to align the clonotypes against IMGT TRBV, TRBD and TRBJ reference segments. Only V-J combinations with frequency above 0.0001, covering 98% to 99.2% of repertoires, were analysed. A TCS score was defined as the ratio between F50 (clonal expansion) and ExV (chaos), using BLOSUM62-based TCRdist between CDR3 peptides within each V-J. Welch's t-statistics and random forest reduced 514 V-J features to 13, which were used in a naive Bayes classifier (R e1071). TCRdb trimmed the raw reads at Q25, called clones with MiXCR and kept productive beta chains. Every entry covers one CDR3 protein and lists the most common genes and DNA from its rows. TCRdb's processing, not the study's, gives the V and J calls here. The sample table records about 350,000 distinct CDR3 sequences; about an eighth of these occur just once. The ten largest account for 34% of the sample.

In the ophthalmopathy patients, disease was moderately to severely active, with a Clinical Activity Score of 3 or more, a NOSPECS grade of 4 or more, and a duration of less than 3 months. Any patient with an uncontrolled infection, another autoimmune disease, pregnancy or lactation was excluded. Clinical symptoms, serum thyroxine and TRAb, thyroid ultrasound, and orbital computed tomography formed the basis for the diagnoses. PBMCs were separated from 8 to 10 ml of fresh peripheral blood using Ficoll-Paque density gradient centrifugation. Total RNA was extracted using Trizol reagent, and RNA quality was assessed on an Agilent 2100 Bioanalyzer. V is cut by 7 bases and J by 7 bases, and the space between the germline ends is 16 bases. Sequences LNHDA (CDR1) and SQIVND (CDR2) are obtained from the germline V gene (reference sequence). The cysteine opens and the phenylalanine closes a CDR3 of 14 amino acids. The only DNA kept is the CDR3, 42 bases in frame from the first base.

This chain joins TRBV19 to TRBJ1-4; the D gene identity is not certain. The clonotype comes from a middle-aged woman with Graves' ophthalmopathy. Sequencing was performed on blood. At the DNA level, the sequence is TGTGCCAGTAAGGCCGGGATAGAAACTGAAAAACTGTTTTTT. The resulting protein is CASKAGIETEKLFF.